This T cell receptor beta chain stems from a study of CD8+CD57+ T cells in acquired aplastic anemia. Study in general: Sorted cells (CD4+ and CD8+) yielded DNA amounts that averaged around 3.1 ug.

Template material for TCR beta VDJ and CDR3 profiling consisted of genomic DNA. TCRdb reprocessed the reads via MiXCR and lists one record per CDR3 protein. This table holds hundreds of thousands of distinct CDR3 sequences, 65% to 80% found once. General observations from the study: Patients and controls were not found to differ significantly in CD8+ Simpson's diversity.

Regarding this clonotype: Its antigen is not identified.

Sequencing was carried out using sorted CD4+, CD8+, or CD8+CD57+ T cells (not recorded which) from PBMCs. This receptor was taken from a human donor in good health, serving as a control.

CDR3 amino acids: CASSPGARTDEQYF. Written as DNA, the CDR3 is TGCGCCAGCAGCCCGGGGGCCCGGACAGATGAGCAGTACTTC. The chain has TRBV5-1 and TRBJ2-7; perhaps D is TRBD1 or TRBD2 (6 bases each). Germline V gene lookup returns CDR1 SGHRS and CDR2 YFSETQ. Trimming removed 4 bases from V and 7 bases from J, with 18 bases in between. The CDR3 sequence is 14 residues long. Together with reference TRBV5-1 and TRBJ2-7, the CDR3 gives the full variable domain: KAGVTQTPRYLIKTRGQQVTLSCSPISGHRSVSWYQQTPGQGLQFLFEYFSETQRNKGNFPGRFSGRQFSNSRSEMNVSTLELGDSALYLCASSPGARTDEQYFGPGTRLTVT.